These 7 T cell receptor beta chains came from one sample sequenced in a study of cytomegalovirus exposure and HLA in healthy donors. 13 Jbeta primers and 60 Vbeta primers were used for the PCR. Sequencing used immunoSEQ multiplex PCR; TCRdb keeps in-frame clones, though not all of them. The sample shows 70,000 to 100,000 clones, approximately 71% of them seen only once. Sequenced material: PBMCs. These TCRs come from a man in his fifties or sixties in good health and CMV-seronegative.

The CDR3, as DNA: TGCGCCAGCAGCCCCGGGACAGTCCGAGAGACCCAGTACTTC. It yields the protein CASSPGTVRETQYF. The chain carries TRBV5-1 and TRBJ2-5; the match to TRBD1 covers 7 bases. The CDR3 contains 14 residues. Trimming cost V 4 bases and J 4 bases; bases outside gene matches: 7. In germline, CDR1 is SGHRS, CDR2 YFSETQ.

The rearrangement joins TRBV18 to TRBJ1-4, with TRBD1 matching over 7 bases. This CDR3 has 15 amino acids. J lost 4 bases, V lost 1 base, and 3 bases had no gene match. The germline gives CDR1 KGHSH, CDR2 LQKENI. DNA for the CDR3: TGTGCCAGCTCACCACAGGGGGCATTTAATGAAAAACTGTTTTTT. Amino acid sequence: CASSPQGAFNEKLFF. The full variable domain, its missing parts supplied by reference TRBV18 and TRBJ1-4, is NAGVMQNPRHLVRRRGQEARLRCSPMKGHSHVYWYRQLPEEGLKFMVYLQKENIIDESGMPKERFSAEFPKEGPSILRIQQVVRGDSAAYFCASSPQGAFNEKLFFGSGTQLSVL.

The chain links TRBV30 to TRBJ2-5; 8 bases map to TRBD2. The CDR3 has 17 residues. The germline gives CDR1 GTSNPN, CDR2 SVGIG (reference sequence). Trimming removed 0 bases from V and 2 bases from J; junction bases left unmatched: 11. CDR3 DNA sequence: TGTGCCTGGAGTGTATATGGGACTAGGGGAATGCAAGAGACCCAGTACTTC. Protein product: CAWSVYGTRGMQETQYF. The variable domain in full, completed from reference TRBV30 and TRBJ2-5, reads SQTIHQWPATLVQPVGSPLSLECTVEGTSNPNLYWYRQAAGRGLQLLFYSVGIGQISSEVPQNLSASRPQDRQFILSSKKLLLSDSGFYLCAWSVYGTRGMQETQYFGPGTRLLVL.

The chain employs TRBV5-1 and TRBJ2-7; D is perhaps TRBD1 (6 bases). Trimming pared 0 bases from V and 0 bases from J, leaving 10 bases between. This CDR3 contains 15 residues. Germline V gives CDR1 SGHRS, CDR2 YFSETQ. The chain's CDR3 is CASSLGDRFSYEQYF. The CDR3 DNA is TGCGCCAGCAGCTTGGGAGACAGGTTCTCCTACGAGCAGTACTTC.

The rearrangement uses TRBV9 and TRBJ1-2; D unclear. This CDR3 has 12 amino acids. V lost 0 bases, J lost 4 bases, and 4 bases lay in between. CDR1 is SGDLS, CDR2 YYNGEE, per germline. The DNA for the CDR3 is TGTGCCAGCAGCGTAGCCAGCTATGGCTACACCTTC. Its protein product is CASSVASYGYTF.

This clone was seen only a few times. V and J are TRBV5-1 and TRBJ2-1; TRBD2 matches at 11 bases. V lost 4 bases, J lost 2 bases, and 5 bases stayed unmatched. The CDR3 length is 16 residues. The germline V gene encodes CDR1 SGHRS and CDR2 YFSETQ. The CDR3 protein is CASSSSGGAAYNEQFF. Here the CDR3 DNA reads TGCGCCAGCAGCAGTAGCGGGGGGGCCGCCTACAATGAGCAGTTCTTC.

The V and J genes are TRBV25-1 and TRBJ2-1; no firm D call. The CDR3 is made up of 10 amino acids. Germline V lookup: CDR1 MGHDK, CDR2 SYGVNS. The V end lost 8 bases, the J end lost 10 bases, and 9 bases lay between the germline ends. Here the CDR3 DNA reads TGTGCCAGCGGAGAGTGGGAGCAGTTCTTC. Amino acids: CASGEWEQFF.